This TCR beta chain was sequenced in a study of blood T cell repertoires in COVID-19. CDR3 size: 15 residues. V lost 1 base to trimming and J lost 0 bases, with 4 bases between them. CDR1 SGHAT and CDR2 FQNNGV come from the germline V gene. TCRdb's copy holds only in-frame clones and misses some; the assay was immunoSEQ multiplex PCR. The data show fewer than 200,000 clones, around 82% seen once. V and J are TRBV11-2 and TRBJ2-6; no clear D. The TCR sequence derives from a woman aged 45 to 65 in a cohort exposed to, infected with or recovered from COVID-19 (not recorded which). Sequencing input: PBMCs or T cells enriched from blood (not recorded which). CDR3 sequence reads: CASSLALSGANVLTF. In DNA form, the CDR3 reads TGTGCCAGCAGCTTAGCCCTCTCTGGGGCCAACGTCCTGACTTTC.